Below are 20 T cell receptor beta chains sequenced from a single sample in a study of tumor-infiltrating lymphocytes in glioblastoma multiforme. Three nested ARM-PCR rounds with V-beta and C-beta primers built TCRB libraries. A single record per CDR3 protein comes from TCRdb applying MiXCR to the multiplex PCR reads. The sample has approximately 13,000 distinct CDR3 sequences, 66% seen once. Sequenced input: brain tumor tissue. The receptors stem from a male donor with glioblastoma.

Note on this clonotype: The CDR3 ends on some other residue instead of the conserved phenylalanine or tryptophan, so this is likely a read error. V usage is TRBV6-6 and J usage is TRBJ2-7; D call uncertain. The CDR3 extends over 16 amino acids. Germline V gene sequence: CDR1 MNHNY, CDR2 SVGAGI (reference sequence). V was pared by 0 bases and J by 0 bases, with 12 bases between. The CDR3, as DNA: TGTGCCAGCAGTTACTCTGGAGCGAGGTCCTCCTACGAGCAGTACTCC. Protein: CASSYSGARSSYEQYS.

This clonotype has just a few counts. The chain combines TRBV6-1 with TRBJ2-7, with D unresolved. The CDR3 covers 12 residues. Trimming took off 7 bases at V and 2 bases at J, with 9 bases between the two ends. Germline CDR1 reads MNHNS; CDR2 reads SASEGT. The DNA for the CDR3 is TGTGCCAGCAAGCAAATAACCTACGAGCAGTACGTC. As protein: CASKQITYEQYV.

This clonotype was detected a few times. The J gene is TRBJ2-1, the V gene TRBV29-1, with D tentatively TRBD1 (7 bases). Trimming pared 2 bases from V and 9 bases from J, leaving 17 bases between. Germline-derived CDR1 and CDR2 are SQVTM and ANQGSEA. CDR3 length equals 14 residues. CDR3 sequence: CSVERNWQGGEQFF. In nucleotides, the CDR3 is TGCAGCGTTGAACGAAACTGGCAGGGGGGTGAGCAGTTCTTC.

With regard to this clonotype: At one of its ends the junction is not consistent with the germline gene, which may arise from a read error. The chain is built from TRBV6-5 and TRBJ2-7; unclear D gene. This CDR3 spans 15 amino acids. Germline assignment: CDR1 MNHEY and CDR2 SVGAGI. CDR3 sequence: CASNYPLHQQHKQYF. As DNA, the CDR3 is TGTGCCAGCAATTACCCTTTACACCAACAACACAAGCAGTACTTC.

As to this clonotype: The CDR3 carries no conserved terminal phenylalanine or tryptophan, so it likely arises from a read error. The chain recombines TRBV29-1 with TRBJ1-6; D is perhaps TRBD1 (6 bases). The CDR3 has 13 residues. The germline V and J ends were trimmed by 6 bases and 10 bases, with 16 bases remaining between them. Germline V gives CDR1 SQVTM, CDR2 ANQGSEA. The DNA of the CDR3 is TGCAGCGTCGCCAGGGGCAGAGAATCACCCCTCCACTTA. Residues: CSVARGRESPLHL.

Details on this clonotype: The CDR3 ends on some other residue instead of the conserved phenylalanine or tryptophan, so this is likely a read error. No DNA is shown, since the ends of the CDR3 on it are uncertain; the CDR3 is the one TCRdb lists. This chain connects TRBV20-1 to TRBJ2-7; the table's D call, TRBD1, has no DNA check behind it. The CDR3 has 14 amino acids, counting both end residues. Germline V gene lookup returns CDR1 DFQATT and CDR2 SNEGSKA (reference sequence). The CDR3 is CSARPRDREYEQCL.

This clonotype is classed as medium-sized (0.01 to 0.1%). The chain has TRBV14 and TRBJ1-2, with D possibly TRBD1 on 5 matching bases. This CDR3 has 15 residues. CDR1 SGHDN and CDR2 FVKESK come from the germline V gene. The V end lost 1 base, the J end lost 8 bases, and 17 bases lay between the germline ends. As DNA, the CDR3 is TGTGCCAGCAGCCAAGTGCCAGGGAAGCCGGGAGGCTACACCTTC. Amino acids: CASSQVPGKPGGYTF.

This clonotype was counted a single time. V is TRBV11-1 and J is TRBJ2-7; 9 bases agree with TRBD1. Germline V gene data show CDR1 as SGHAT and CDR2 as FQDESV (reference sequence). The CDR3 loop spans 13 amino acids. The ends lost 5 bases at V and 5 bases at J; junction bases unmatched: 4. In nucleotides, the CDR3 is TGTGCCAGCAGCCGGACAGGGGACGACGAGCAGTACTTC. Amino acids: CASSRTGDDEQYF.

On this clonotype: A read error may explain this, as a much larger clone is one base away. The rearrangement uses TRBV3-1 and TRBJ2-7, with D unclear. The CDR3 totals 14 residues. The germline V and J ends were trimmed by 4 bases and 2 bases, with 12 bases remaining between them. Germline lookup yields CDR1 LGHDT and CDR2 YNNKEL (reference sequence). The CDR3 nucleotides are TGTGCCAGCAGCCCGCTCACCGGGCCCTACGAGCAGTACTTC. Translated: CASSPLTGPYEQYF.

V gene TRBV5-1 combines with J gene TRBJ2-7, with D perhaps TRBD1 or TRBD2 (5 bases each). Germline loops: CDR1 SGHRS, CDR2 YFSETQ. The CDR3 has 13 residues. Here the CDR3 reads CACSLGRGYEQYF. Here the CDR3 DNA reads TGCGCTTGCAGCTTGGGACGCGGCTACGAGCAGTACTTC.

Of note for this clonotype: The conserved final phenylalanine or tryptophan is absent from the CDR3, which likely points to a read error. The chain joins TRBV6-6 to TRBJ2-1; D may match TRBD1 or TRBD2 (5 bases each). V shed 5 bases and J shed 9 bases, with 17 bases lying between them. Germline loops: CDR1 MNHNY, CDR2 SVGAGI (reference sequence). CDR3 length equals 14 residues. This CDR3 is CASSPGLVGPEQFC. CDR3 bases: TGTGCCAGCAGTCCGGGGTTAGTGGGGCCTGAGCAGTTCTGT.

Of note for this clonotype: An end of the junction does not agree with germline; a read error may underlie this. The chain employs TRBV12-3 or TRBV12-4 and TRBJ2-5; possibly TRBD1 for D (7 bases). CDR3 size: 14 residues. DNA of the CDR3: TGTGCCGGCAGTCCGGGACAGACTAGGAAGACCCAGTACTTC. Encoded protein: CAGSPGQTRKTQYF.

This chain connects TRBV11-2 to TRBJ2-1, with D unclear. Deletions cut 7 bases from V and 3 bases from J, with 10 bases between. Germline CDR1 reads SGHAT; CDR2 reads FQNNGV. The CDR3 spans 13 residues. The CDR3 coding sequence is TGTGCCAGCAACTCTGCGAGCTACAATGAGCAGTTCTTC. Its protein is CASNSASYNEQFF. Drawing the rest from reference TRBV11-2 and TRBJ2-1, the complete variable domain is EAGVAQSPRYKIIEKRQSVAFWCNPISGHATLYWYQQILGQGPKLLIQFQNNGVVDDSQLPKDRFSAERLKGVDSTLKIQPAKLEDSAVYLCASNSASYNEQFFGPGTRLTVL.

On this clonotype itself: Relative to the germline gene, one junction end is altered; a read error may explain this. The V gene is TRBV7-9, the J gene TRBJ1-6; D is possibly TRBD1 (6 bases). CDR3 size: 15 residues. Germline values: CDR1 SEHNR, CDR2 FQNEAQ (reference sequence). The CDR3 here is CASSLYMARGAPLHF. In DNA, the CDR3 is TGTGCCAGCAGCTTATACATGGCCCGGGGGGCACCTCTCCACTTT.

On this clonotype itself: A single base separates this from a much larger clone, so it may be a read error. The chain carries TRBV7-9 and TRBJ1-4; 10 nucleotides line up with TRBD1. CDR1 SEHNR and CDR2 FQNEAQ come from the germline V gene (reference sequence). The CDR3 sequence is 14 residues long. This chain's CDR3 is CDSSRTGGNEKLFF. The CDR3 DNA sequence: TGTGACAGCAGCCGGACAGGGGGTAATGAAAAACTGTTTTTT. Full variable domain (missing parts from reference TRBV7-9 and TRBJ1-4): DTGVSQNPRHKITKRGQNVTFRCDPISEHNRLYWYRQTLGQGPEFLTYFQNEAQLEKSRLLSDRFSAERPKGSFSTLEIQRTEQGDSAMYLCDSSRTGGNEKLFFGSGTQLSVL.

J is TRBJ2-3 and V is TRBV3-1; D is unresolved. V was shortened by 1 base and J by 5 bases, with 13 bases between the two germline ends. The CDR3 extends over 15 amino acids. CDR1 is LGHDT and CDR2 is YNNKEL in the germline V gene (reference sequence). The CDR3 region has the DNA TGTGCCAGCAGCCAAGGAGCTAGGAGTAAAGATACGCAGTATTTT. It is translated as CASSQGARSKDTQYF.

The table lists this clonotype with a few counts. The V gene is TRBV6-1, the J gene TRBJ1-2; D perhaps matches TRBD1 (6 bases). Between the trimmed V and J ends, which lost 7 bases and 5 bases, there was a span of 20 bases. The CDR3 length is 15 residues. From germline, CDR1 is MNHNS and CDR2 SASEGT. CDR3 in amino acids: CASKVGLGGSYGYTF. The CDR3, as DNA: TGTGCCAGCAAGGTTGGGTTAGGGGGGTCTTATGGCTACACCTTC.

With respect to this clonotype: Compared with germline, one end of the junction differs, possibly owing to a read error. The V gene is TRBV10-3, the J gene TRBJ1-2, with unresolved D. Per the germline V gene, CDR1 is ENHRY and CDR2 is SYGVKD. The CDR3 has 13 amino acids. DNA of the CDR3: TGTGCCGTCAGTGCCGCAACTGGAAATGGCTACACATTC. It encodes CAVSAATGNGYTF.

A remark on this clonotype: Germline and junction disagree at one end, which may indicate a read error. The genes are TRBV4-2 and TRBJ2-7, with TRBD1 matching 11 bases. The CDR3 contains 15 residues. Looked up from germline, CDR1 is LGHNA and CDR2 is YNFKEQ. The CDR3 DNA sequence: TGTGCCATCAGCCACGACCCGGGACAGGGGGGTGAGCAGTACTTC. Its translation: CAISHDPGQGGEQYF.

This clonotype was seen many times. V is TRBV11-2 and J is TRBJ1-4; D perhaps matches TRBD1 (5 bases). From germline, CDR1 is SGHAT and CDR2 FQNNGV. CDR3 length equals 14 residues. V dropped 3 bases and J dropped 5 bases, with 10 bases sitting between them. The CDR3 DNA is TGTGCCAGCAGCTTCGGGGGGGAGAATGAAAAACTGTTTTTT. It codes for CASSFGGENEKLFF.